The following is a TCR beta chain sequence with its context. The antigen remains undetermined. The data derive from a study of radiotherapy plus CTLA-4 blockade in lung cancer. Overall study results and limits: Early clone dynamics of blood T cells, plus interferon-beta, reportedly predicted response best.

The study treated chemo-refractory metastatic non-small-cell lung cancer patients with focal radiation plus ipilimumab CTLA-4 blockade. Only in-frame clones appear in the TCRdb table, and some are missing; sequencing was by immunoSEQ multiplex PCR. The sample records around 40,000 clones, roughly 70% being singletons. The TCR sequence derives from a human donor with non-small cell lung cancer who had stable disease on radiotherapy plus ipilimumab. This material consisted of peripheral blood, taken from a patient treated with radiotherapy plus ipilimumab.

In nucleotides, the CDR3 is TGTGCCAGCAGTTTAGGGGCTACTTACGAGCAGTACTTC. Its translation: CASSLGATYEQYF. The rearrangement uses TRBV6-5 and TRBJ2-5, with a possible D match to TRBD1 (5 bases). The DNA end favors TRBJ2-7, so the J call may be wrong. In germline, CDR1 is MNHEY, CDR2 SVGAGI. The CDR3 totals 13 residues.